This T cell receptor beta chain was recovered during a study of T cells in Graves' hyperthyroidism and ophthalmopathy. Overall study findings and caveats: A 13 V-J signature model discriminated ophthalmopathy versus stable hyperthyroidism.

CDR1 is SGHTA and CDR2 is FQGNSA in the germline V gene. The length of the CDR3 is 14 residues. The V and J ends lost 0 bases and 7 bases respectively, with 12 bases between them. This clonotype appeared many times. Antigen unknown. RNA transcripts served as the template for amplifying TCR beta CDR3 regions. An initial round of RT-PCR targeting the TCR CDR3 relied on the HTBI primer set. TCRdb recomputed calls from the multiplex PCR reads with MiXCR, one row per CDR3 protein. The data hold under 350,000 distinct CDR3 sequences, with 15% to 20% observed a single time. Disease lasting under 3 months, a NOSPECS grade of at least 4, and a Clinical Activity Score of at least 3 were features of the ophthalmopathy patients. Any patient presenting with uncontrolled infection, other autoimmune disease, pregnancy or lactation was left out.

The V and J genes are TRBV7-2 and TRBJ1-2; D possibly corresponds to TRBD1 (6 bases). Sequenced input: blood. This clonotype originated in an older woman with Graves' ophthalmopathy. The CDR3 DNA reads TGTGCCAGCAGCTTAGCACAGGGCGGCGTTGGCTACACCTTC. Residues: CASSLAQGGVGYTF. The variable domain in full, completed from reference TRBV7-2 and TRBJ1-2, reads GAGVSQSPSNKVTEKGKDVELRCDPISGHTALYWYRQSLGQGLEFLIYFQGNSAPDKSGLPSDRFSAERTGGSVSTLTIQRTQQEDSAVYLCASSLAQGGVGYTFGSGTRLTVV.